The rows below give T cell receptor beta chains drawn from one sample of a study of blood T cell repertoires in COVID-19. Assay: immunoSEQ multiplex PCR; the TCRdb copy retains only in-frame clones and omits some. The repertoire holds roughly 260,000 clones, about 89% seen once, with about 2.7% in the top ten. The source material was PBMCs or T cells enriched from blood (not recorded which). The receptor set was obtained from a woman between 18 and 30 years old who had recovered from COVID-19. CDR3s include the opening cysteine and the closing phenylalanine or tryptophan. The D gene is left open where the match is weak. Only some rows state a clone size, as once, few, many or a class for expanded clones.

CDR3 protein: CASSHGGGTGELFF
CDR3 DNA: TGTGCCAGCAGCCATGGGGGAGGGACCGGGGAGCTGTTTTTT
V gene: TRBV3-1/TRBV3-2
clone size: -
D gene: TRBD2
J gene: TRBJ2-2

CDR3 protein: CASRQRWVRGEKLFF
CDR3 DNA: TGTGCCAGCAGACAACGGTGGGTAAGGGGTGAAAAACTGTTTTTT
V gene: TRBV27
clone size: -
D gene: -
J gene: TRBJ1-4

CDR3 protein: CASSLAGTANTEAFF
CDR3 DNA: TGCGCCAGCAGCTTGGCCGGTACCGCGAACACTGAAGCTTTCTTT
V gene: TRBV5-1
clone size: -
D gene: -
J gene: TRBJ1-1

CDR3 protein: CASSPRTSGRTDTQYF
CDR3 DNA: TGTGCCAGCAGCCCCAGGACTAGCGGACGCACAGATACGCAGTATTTT
V gene: TRBV3-1/TRBV3-2
clone size: -
D gene: TRBD2
J gene: TRBJ2-3

CDR3 protein: CASSPTQGSPSGNTIYF
CDR3 DNA: TGTGCCAGCTCGCCAACCCAGGGCAGCCCCTCTGGAAACACCATATATTTT
V gene: TRBV18
clone size: once
D gene: -
J gene: TRBJ1-3

CDR3 protein: CASSNGQLIGNQPQHF
CDR3 DNA: TGCGCCAGTAGCAACGGACAGCTTATTGGCAATCAGCCCCAGCATTTT
V gene: TRBV10-2
clone size: -
D gene: -
J gene: TRBJ1-5

CDR3 protein: CASSPDRIAGEYFIWDEQFF
CDR3 DNA: TGTGCCAGCAGCCCAGATCGGATAGCGGGAGAGTATTTCATTTGGGATGAGCAGTTCTTC
V gene: TRBV21-1
clone size: -
D gene: -
J gene: TRBJ2-1

CDR3 protein: CASSTPTGVYGYTF
CDR3 DNA: TGTGCCAGTAGTACTCCGACAGGGGTCTATGGCTACACCTTC
V gene: TRBV19
clone size: -
D gene: TRBD1
J gene: TRBJ1-2

CDR3 protein: CSTRPLVDTEAFF
CDR3 DNA: TGCAGCACCCGGCCACTAGTGGACACTGAAGCTTTCTTT
V gene: TRBV29-1
clone size: -
D gene: -
J gene: TRBJ1-1

CDR3 protein: CASSLALGGSTEAFF
CDR3 DNA: TGCGCCAGCAGCCTCGCCCTGGGTGGGAGTACTGAAGCTTTCTTT
V gene: TRBV5-1
clone size: once
D gene: -
J gene: TRBJ1-1

CDR3 protein: CASSWLRQSSYEQYF
CDR3 DNA: TGTGCCAGCAGCTGGCTCCGACAGAGCTCCTACGAGCAGTACTTC
V gene: TRBV7-9
clone size: -
D gene: -
J gene: TRBJ2-7

CDR3 protein: CASSLDVEDTQYF
CDR3 DNA: TGCGCCAGCAGCTTGGATGTCGAGGATACGCAGTATTTT
V gene: TRBV5-1
clone size: -
D gene: -
J gene: TRBJ2-3

CDR3 protein: CASRRRGNTEAFF
CDR3 DNA: TGTGCCAGTAGGAGACGGGGGAACACTGAAGCTTTCTTT
V gene: TRBV19
clone size: -
D gene: -
J gene: TRBJ1-1

CDR3 protein: CASSERPPSVSFKGASNQPQHF
CDR3 DNA: TGTGCCAGCAGTGAACGCCCCCCGTCAGTTTCTTTTAAGGGGGCTAGCAATCAGCCCCAGCATTTT
V gene: TRBV6-1
clone size: few
D gene: TRBD1
J gene: TRBJ1-5

CDR3 protein: CATSRGDTTQQETQYF
CDR3 DNA: TGTGCCACCAGCAGGGGGGACACAACTCAACAAGAGACCCAGTACTTC
V gene: TRBV15
clone size: -
D gene: -
J gene: TRBJ2-5

CDR3 protein: CASTRDFNEKLFF
CDR3 DNA: TGTGCCAGTACCCGGGACTTTAATGAAAAACTGTTTTTT
V gene: TRBV19
clone size: -
D gene: -
J gene: TRBJ1-4

CDR3 protein: CASSQGAQGTDTQYF
CDR3 DNA: TGTGCCAGCAGTCAGGGGGCGCAGGGCACAGATACGCAGTATTTT
V gene: TRBV5-5
clone size: -
D gene: TRBD1
J gene: TRBJ2-3

CDR3 protein: CASSLNTGELFF
CDR3 DNA: TGTGCCAGCAGTCTTAACACCGGGGAGCTGTTTTTT
V gene: TRBV7-9
clone size: -
D gene: -
J gene: TRBJ2-2

CDR3 protein: CAWNGGRNSPLHF
CDR3 DNA: TGTGCCTGGAACGGGGGGCGGAATTCACCCCTCCACTTT
V gene: TRBV30
clone size: -
D gene: -
J gene: TRBJ1-6

CDR3 protein: CASSAGTVGEKLFF
CDR3 DNA: TGTGCCAGCTCCGCCGGGACAGTGGGTGAAAAACTGTTTTTT
V gene: TRBV18
clone size: few
D gene: TRBD1
J gene: TRBJ1-4

CDR3 protein: CASSPWTRQGSPYEQYF
CDR3 DNA: TGTGCCAGCAGCCCCTGGACCCGGCAGGGCTCCCCCTACGAGCAGTACTTC
V gene: TRBV7-2
clone size: -
D gene: -
J gene: TRBJ2-7

CDR3 protein: CASSLARVNSPLHF
CDR3 DNA: TGTGCCAGCAGCTTAGCCAGGGTGAACTCACCCCTCCACTTT
V gene: TRBV7-2
clone size: -
D gene: -
J gene: TRBJ1-6